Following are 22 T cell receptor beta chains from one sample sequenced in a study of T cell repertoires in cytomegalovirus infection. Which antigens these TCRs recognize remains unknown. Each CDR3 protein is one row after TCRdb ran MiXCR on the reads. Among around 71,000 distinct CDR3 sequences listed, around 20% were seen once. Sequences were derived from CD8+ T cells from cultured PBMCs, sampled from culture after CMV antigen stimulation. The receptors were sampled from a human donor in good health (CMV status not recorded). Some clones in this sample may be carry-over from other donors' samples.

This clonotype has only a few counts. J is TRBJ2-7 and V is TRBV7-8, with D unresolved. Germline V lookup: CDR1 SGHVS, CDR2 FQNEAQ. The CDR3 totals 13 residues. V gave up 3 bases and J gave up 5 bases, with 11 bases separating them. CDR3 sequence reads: CASSLARSHEQYF. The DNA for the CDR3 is TGTGCCAGCAGCTTGGCTAGATCCCACGAGCAGTACTTC.

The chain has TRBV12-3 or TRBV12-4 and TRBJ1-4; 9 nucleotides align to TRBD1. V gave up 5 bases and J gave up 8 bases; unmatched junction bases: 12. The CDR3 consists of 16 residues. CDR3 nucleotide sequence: TGTGCCAGCAGTCGCCTTTACAGGGGGCCGAACGAAAAACTGTTTTTT. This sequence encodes CASSRLYRGPNEKLFF.

The CDR3 DNA reads TGTGCCAGCAGCCTGACCACAGGGGGCGCGGGCGAGACCCAGTACTTC. The encoded protein is CASSLTTGGAGETQYF. The chain employs TRBV7-2 and TRBJ2-5, with TRBD1 matching 9 bases. The CDR3 extends over 16 amino acids. Germline-derived CDR1 and CDR2 are SGHTA and FQGNSA. Unmatched junction bases numbered 12, after V lost 5 bases and J lost 5 bases.

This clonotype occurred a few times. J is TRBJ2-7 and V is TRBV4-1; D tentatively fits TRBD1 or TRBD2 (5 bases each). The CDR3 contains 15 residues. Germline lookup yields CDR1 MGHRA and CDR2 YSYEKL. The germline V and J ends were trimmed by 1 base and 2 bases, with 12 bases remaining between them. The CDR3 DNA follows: TGCGCCAGCAGCCAAGTTTACCCGGGACCCTACGAGCAGTACTTC. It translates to CASSQVYPGPYEQYF.

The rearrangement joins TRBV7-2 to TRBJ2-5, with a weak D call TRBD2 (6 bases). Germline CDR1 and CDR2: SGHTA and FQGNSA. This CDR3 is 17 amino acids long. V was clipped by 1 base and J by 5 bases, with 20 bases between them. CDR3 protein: CASSLGPGHSSGETQYF. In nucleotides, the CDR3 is TGTGCCAGCAGCTTAGGGCCTGGGCACTCCAGCGGGGAGACCCAGTACTTC.

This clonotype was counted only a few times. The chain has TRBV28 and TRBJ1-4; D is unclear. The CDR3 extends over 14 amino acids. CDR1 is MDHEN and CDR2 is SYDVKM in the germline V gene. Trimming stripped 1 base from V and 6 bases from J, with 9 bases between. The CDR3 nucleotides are TGTGCCAGCAGTTTATACCAGACGGATGAAAAACTGTTTTTT. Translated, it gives CASSLYQTDEKLFF.

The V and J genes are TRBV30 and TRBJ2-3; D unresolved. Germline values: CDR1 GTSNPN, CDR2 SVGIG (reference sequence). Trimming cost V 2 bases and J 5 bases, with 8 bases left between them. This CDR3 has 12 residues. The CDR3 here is CAWSPWGDTQYF. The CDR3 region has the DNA TGTGCCTGGAGTCCCTGGGGAGATACGCAGTATTTT.

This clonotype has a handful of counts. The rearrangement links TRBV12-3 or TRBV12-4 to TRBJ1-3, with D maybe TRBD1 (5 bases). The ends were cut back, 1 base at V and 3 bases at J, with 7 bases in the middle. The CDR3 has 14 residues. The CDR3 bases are TGTGCCAGCAGTTTAGGAGGGGATGGAAACACCATATATTTT. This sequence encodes CASSLGGDGNTIYF.

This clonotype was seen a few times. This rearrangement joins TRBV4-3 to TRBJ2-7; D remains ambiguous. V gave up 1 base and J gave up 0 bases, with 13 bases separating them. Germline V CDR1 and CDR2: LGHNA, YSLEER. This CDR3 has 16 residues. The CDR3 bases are TGCGCCAGCAGCCAAGTAGCAAATCTAATCTCCTACGAGCAGTACTTC. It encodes CASSQVANLISYEQYF.

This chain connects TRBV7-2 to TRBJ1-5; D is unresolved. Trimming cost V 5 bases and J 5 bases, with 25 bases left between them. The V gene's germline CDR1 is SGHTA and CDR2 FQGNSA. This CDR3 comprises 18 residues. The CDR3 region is CASSLKSPDRIRDQPQHF. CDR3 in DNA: TGTGCCAGCAGCCTCAAATCGCCCGACCGGATTCGGGATCAGCCCCAGCATTTT.

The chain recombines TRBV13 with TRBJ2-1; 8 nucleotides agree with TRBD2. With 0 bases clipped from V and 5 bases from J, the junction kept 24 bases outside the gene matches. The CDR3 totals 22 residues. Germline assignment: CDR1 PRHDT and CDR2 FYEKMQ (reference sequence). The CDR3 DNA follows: TGTGCCAGCAGCTTAGGCCTCGGGGGGGAGGGGGAAACTGTCCGGCTCGACAATGAGCAGTTCTTC. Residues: CASSLGLGGEGETVRLDNEQFF.

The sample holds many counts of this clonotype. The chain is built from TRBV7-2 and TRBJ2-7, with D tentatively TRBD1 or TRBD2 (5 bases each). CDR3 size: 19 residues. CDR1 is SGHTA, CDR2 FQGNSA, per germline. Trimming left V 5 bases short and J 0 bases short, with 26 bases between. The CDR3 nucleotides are TGTGCCAGCAGCCACCATCCGGGACCCAGACCGACAAACTCCTACGAGCAGTACTTC. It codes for CASSHHPGPRPTNSYEQYF.

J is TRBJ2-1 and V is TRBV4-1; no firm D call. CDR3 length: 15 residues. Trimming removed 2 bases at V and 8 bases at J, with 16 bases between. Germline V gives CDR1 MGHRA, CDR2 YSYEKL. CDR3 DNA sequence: TGCGCCAGCAGCCAACGTTTGCAGGCCTTCGATGAGCAGTTCTTC. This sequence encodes CASSQRLQAFDEQFF.

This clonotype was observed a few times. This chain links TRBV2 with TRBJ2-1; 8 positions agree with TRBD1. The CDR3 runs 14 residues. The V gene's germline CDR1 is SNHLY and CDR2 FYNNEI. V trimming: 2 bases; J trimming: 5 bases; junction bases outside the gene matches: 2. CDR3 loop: CASSEQGANNEQFF. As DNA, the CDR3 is TGTGCCAGCAGTGAACAGGGGGCCAACAATGAGCAGTTCTTC.

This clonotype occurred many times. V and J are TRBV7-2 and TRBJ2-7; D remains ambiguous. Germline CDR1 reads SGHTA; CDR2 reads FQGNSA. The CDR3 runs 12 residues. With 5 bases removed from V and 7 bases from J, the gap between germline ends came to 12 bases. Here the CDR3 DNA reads TGTGCCAGCAGCGCATCGACGAGGGAGCAGTACTTC. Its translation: CASSASTREQYF.

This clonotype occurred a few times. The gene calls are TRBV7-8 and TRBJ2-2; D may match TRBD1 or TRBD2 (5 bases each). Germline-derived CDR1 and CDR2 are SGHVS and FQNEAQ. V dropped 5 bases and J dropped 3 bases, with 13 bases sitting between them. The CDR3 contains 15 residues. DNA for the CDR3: TGTGCCAGCAGCGGCTGGGGGAGCGACACCGGGGAGCTGTTTTTT. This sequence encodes CASSGWGSDTGELFF.

The chain's CDR3 is CASSDVDRGSYEQYF. The CDR3 DNA reads as TGTGCCAGCAGTGACGTGGACAGGGGCTCCTACGAGCAGTACTTC. The chain uses TRBV7-9 and TRBJ2-7; 9 bases map to TRBD1. The CDR3 sequence is 15 residues long. The germline V gene encodes CDR1 SEHNR and CDR2 FQNEAQ (reference sequence). V gave up 6 bases and J gave up 0 bases; unmatched junction bases: 6.

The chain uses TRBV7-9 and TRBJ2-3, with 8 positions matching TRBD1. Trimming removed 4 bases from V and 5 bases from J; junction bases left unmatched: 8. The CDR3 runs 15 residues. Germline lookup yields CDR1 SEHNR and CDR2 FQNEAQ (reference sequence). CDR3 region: CASSSGQGGLDTQYF. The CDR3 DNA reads TGTGCCAGCAGCTCCGGACAGGGTGGGTTAGATACGCAGTATTTT. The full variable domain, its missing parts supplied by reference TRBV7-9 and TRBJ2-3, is DTGVSQNPRHKITKRGQNVTFRCDPISEHNRLYWYRQTLGQGPEFLTYFQNEAQLEKSRLLSDRFSAERPKGSFSTLEIQRTEQGDSAMYLCASSSGQGGLDTQYFGPGTRLTVL.

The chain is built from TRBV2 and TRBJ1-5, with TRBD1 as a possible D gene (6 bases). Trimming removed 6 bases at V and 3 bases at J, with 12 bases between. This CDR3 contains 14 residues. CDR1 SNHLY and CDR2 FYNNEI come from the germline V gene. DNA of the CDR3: TGTGCCAGCAGGGGGAAGGGGGACAATCAGCCCCAGCATTTT. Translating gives CASRGKGDNQPQHF.

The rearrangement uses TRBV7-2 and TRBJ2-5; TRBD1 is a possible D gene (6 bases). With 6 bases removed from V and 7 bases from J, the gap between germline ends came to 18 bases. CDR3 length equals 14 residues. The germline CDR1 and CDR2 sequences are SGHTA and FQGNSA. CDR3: CASRLAQGFATQYF. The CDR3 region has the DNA TGTGCCAGCAGGCTCGCGCAGGGGTTCGCGACCCAGTACTTC.

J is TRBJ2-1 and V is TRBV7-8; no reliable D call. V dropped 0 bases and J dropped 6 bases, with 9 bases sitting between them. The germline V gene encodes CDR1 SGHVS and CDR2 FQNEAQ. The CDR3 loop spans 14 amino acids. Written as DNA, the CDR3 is TGTGCCAGCAGCTTAGCGCGAGTGATCAATGAGCAGTTCTTC. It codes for CASSLARVINEQFF.

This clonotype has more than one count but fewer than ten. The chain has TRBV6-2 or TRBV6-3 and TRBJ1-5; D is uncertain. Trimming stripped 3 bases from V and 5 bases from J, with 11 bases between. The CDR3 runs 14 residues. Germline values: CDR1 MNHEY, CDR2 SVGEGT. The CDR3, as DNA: TGTGCCAGCAGTTATACATCGGCAGATCAGCCCCAGCATTTT. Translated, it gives CASSYTSADQPQHF.